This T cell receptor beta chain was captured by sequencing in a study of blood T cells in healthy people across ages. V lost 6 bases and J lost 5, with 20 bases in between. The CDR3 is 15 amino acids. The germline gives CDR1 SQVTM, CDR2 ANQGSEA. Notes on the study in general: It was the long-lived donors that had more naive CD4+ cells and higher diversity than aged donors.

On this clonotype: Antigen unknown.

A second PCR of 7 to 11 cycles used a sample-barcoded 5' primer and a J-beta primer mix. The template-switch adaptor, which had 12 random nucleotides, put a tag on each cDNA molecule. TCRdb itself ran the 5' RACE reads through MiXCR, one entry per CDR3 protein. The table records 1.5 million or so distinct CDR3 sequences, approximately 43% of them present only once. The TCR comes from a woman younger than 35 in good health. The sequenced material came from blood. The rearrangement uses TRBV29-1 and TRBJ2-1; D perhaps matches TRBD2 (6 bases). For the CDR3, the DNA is TGCAGCGTCGAGCCCGGGACTGGCGGAGACAATGAGCAGTTCTTC. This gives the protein CSVEPGTGGDNEQFF.